A selection of T cell receptor beta chains follows, all from one sample in a study of cytomegalovirus exposure and HLA in healthy donors. The protocol was immunoSEQ multiplex PCR, while the TCRdb copy is restricted to in-frame clones and leaves out a portion. The table shows 150,000 to 200,000 clones, with roughly 72% occurring only once. Specimen: PBMCs. These receptors originate from a man aged 40-49 years in good health and CMV-seropositive. Both conserved end residues are part of each CDR3. The order of the fields is D gene, V gene, J gene, clone size, CDR3 DNA, CDR3 protein. D genes are given only for firm matches. Clone size is shown for a subset of rows, as once, few, many or a class of expanded clone.

D: .; V: TRBV7-2; J: TRBJ1-5; size: once; DNA: TGTGCCAGCAGCCTGACAGGAGATAGCAATCAGCCCCAGCATTTT; CDR3: CASSLTGDSNQPQHF
D: TRBD1; V: TRBV10-3; J: TRBJ2-7; size: .; DNA: TGTGCCATCAGTGAGTCGACAGGGGTGGAGCAGTACTTC; CDR3: CAISESTGVEQYF
D: TRBD2; V: TRBV10-3; J: TRBJ2-2; size: .; DNA: TGTGCCATCAGTGCCATAGGGACTAGCGGGGGGGCGAACACCGGGGAGCTGTTTTTT; CDR3: CAISAIGTSGGANTGELFF
D: TRBD2; V: TRBV4-2; J: TRBJ2-3; size: few; DNA: TGTGCCAGCCAGGCCGGGGGGGGCGTCGCAGATACGCAGTATTTT; CDR3: CASQAGGGVADTQYF
D: .; V: TRBV7-3; J: TRBJ2-1; size: few; DNA: TGTGCCAGCAGCCGTAACCTGGGCAGGGGCGATTACAATGAGCAGTTCTTC; CDR3: CASSRNLGRGDYNEQFF
D: TRBD1; V: TRBV4-3; J: TRBJ1-3; size: .; DNA: TGCGCCAGCAGCCAGGACAGGGCCTCTGGAAACACCATATATTTT; CDR3: CASSQDRASGNTIYF
D: .; V: TRBV6-5; J: TRBJ2-2; size: .; DNA: TGTGCCAGCAGTTACCCCGGGGGAACCGGGGAGCTGTTTTTT; CDR3: CASSYPGGTGELFF
D: TRBD1; V: TRBV6-5; J: TRBJ2-7; size: .; DNA: TGTGCCAGCAGCTATACAGGGGGTGGTTACGAGCAGTACTTC; CDR3: CASSYTGGGYEQYF
D: TRBD2; V: TRBV10-2; J: TRBJ2-5; size: few; DNA: TGCGCCAGCCAGACTAGCGGCCAAGAGACCCAGTACTTC; CDR3: CASQTSGQETQYF
D: .; V: TRBV27; J: TRBJ1-4; size: .; DNA: TGTGCCAGCAGTTGGGGAGGGAGAACTAATGAAAAACTGTTTTTT; CDR3: CASSWGGRTNEKLFF
D: .; V: TRBV6-6; J: TRBJ1-3; size: .; DNA: TGTGCCAGCAGTGTTATCAGGGGCCACTCTGGAAACACCATATATTTT; CDR3: CASSVIRGHSGNTIYF
D: .; V: TRBV6-1; J: TRBJ2-7; size: .; DNA: TGTGCCAGCAGTGAGAGTTACTACGAGCAGTACTTC; CDR3: CASSESYYEQYF
D: .; V: TRBV10-3; J: TRBJ2-7; size: .; DNA: TGTGCCATCAGTGAAGGGGAGGAAGACGAGCAGTACTTC; CDR3: CAISEGEEDEQYF
D: .; V: TRBV20-1; J: TRBJ2-7; size: once; DNA: TGCAGTGTGGGGGGGGCTGACGAGCAGTACTTC; CDR3: CSVGGADEQYF
D: .; V: TRBV7-6; J: TRBJ2-2; size: .; DNA: TGTGCCAGCAGCTCGTCGGGGAACACCGGGGAGCTGTTTTTT; CDR3: CASSSSGNTGELFF
D: .; V: TRBV7-8; J: TRBJ1-3; size: .; DNA: TGTGCCAGCAGCTTAGGCAGCTCTGGAAACACCATATATTTT; CDR3: CASSLGSSGNTIYF
D: TRBD2; V: TRBV29-1; J: TRBJ2-1; size: few; DNA: TGCAGCGTTGTGGACGGGGGGAATGAGCAGTTCTTC; CDR3: CSVVDGGNEQFF
D: .; V: TRBV4-3; J: TRBJ2-5; size: .; DNA: TGCGCCAGCAGCCAAGGGTACAGGGCAGAGACCCAGTACTTC; CDR3: CASSQGYRAETQYF
D: TRBD2; V: TRBV30; J: TRBJ2-3; size: .; DNA: TGTGCCTCCGGACTAGCGGGGCAGACAGATACGCAGTATTTT; CDR3: CASGLAGQTDTQYF
D: TRBD1; V: TRBV6-5; J: TRBJ2-5; size: .; DNA: TGTGCCAGCAGACCGGGACAGGGGGCGCGAGAGACCCAGTACTTC; CDR3: CASRPGQGARETQYF
D: TRBD1; V: TRBV5-1; J: TRBJ1-2; size: .; DNA: TGTGCCAGCAGTGGAGGGGGCGGCTATGGCTACACCTTC; CDR3: CASSGGGGYGYTF
D: .; V: TRBV9; J: TRBJ1-5; size: .; DNA: TGTGCCAGCAGCGTAGAATTGGGCAGGGGAAGGAATGGGCCCAATCAGCCCCAGCATTTT; CDR3: CASSVELGRGRNGPNQPQHF
D: .; V: TRBV21-1; J: TRBJ1-5; size: .; DNA: TGTGCCAGCAGCAACAAGGGGATTTGTCAGCCCCAGCATTTT; CDR3: CASSNKGICQPQHF
D: .; V: TRBV30; J: TRBJ2-7; size: .; DNA: TGTGCCTGGAGTCCTCTATACGAGCAGTACTTC; CDR3: CAWSPLYEQYF
D: TRBD1; V: TRBV9; J: TRBJ2-3; size: once; DNA: TGTGCCAGCAGTGCGGGACAGGGGGCGGATACGCAGTATTTT; CDR3: CASSAGQGADTQYF
D: TRBD1; V: TRBV7-9; J: TRBJ2-1; size: .; DNA: TGTGCCAGCAGCTTAATAGGACAGGGGATAAATGAGCAGTTCTTC; CDR3: CASSLIGQGINEQFF
D: TRBD1; V: TRBV7-6; J: TRBJ1-4; size: .; DNA: TGTGCCAGCAGCTCGACAGGGGGGCGCGAAAAACTGTTTTTT; CDR3: CASSSTGGREKLFF
D: .; V: TRBV7-7; J: TRBJ2-7; size: few; DNA: TGTGCTAGCAGCTTAGCGGCGGGGCGCTCCTACGAGCAGTACTTC; CDR3: CASSLAAGRSYEQYF
D: TRBD1; V: TRBV7-2; J: TRBJ2-7; size: .; DNA: TGTGCCAGCAGCTTCGGGGACAGCTACGAGCAGTACTTC; CDR3: CASSFGDSYEQYF
D: TRBD1; V: TRBV6-1; J: TRBJ1-2; size: .; DNA: TGTGCCAGCAACCTAAGAGGGACAGGGGGGGGTGGCTACACCTTC; CDR3: CASNLRGTGGGGYTF
D: TRBD1; V: TRBV18; J: TRBJ2-3; size: .; DNA: TGTGCCAGCTCACCGACAGGGGTGGGCACAGATACGCAGTATTTT; CDR3: CASSPTGVGTDTQYF
D: .; V: TRBV29-1; J: TRBJ2-7; size: .; DNA: TGCAGCGTTGGGGATCAGGGGAGCGAGCAGTACTTC; CDR3: CSVGDQGSEQYF
D: TRBD1; V: TRBV7-9; J: TRBJ1-6; size: .; DNA: TGTGCCACCGGGACAGGGGTGAATTCACCCCTCCACTTT; CDR3: CATGTGVNSPLHF
D: .; V: TRBV27; J: TRBJ1-2; size: .; DNA: TGTGCCAGCAGTTTATCAGGCCTAACTAACTGTGGCTACACCTTC; CDR3: CASSLSGLTNCGYTF
D: .; V: TRBV6-1; J: TRBJ1-2; size: .; DNA: TGTGCCAGCAGTGAGGGACACCCCTACTATGGCTACACCTTC; CDR3: CASSEGHPYYGYTF
D: TRBD1; V: TRBV5-6; J: TRBJ2-7; size: .; DNA: TGTGCCAGCAGCTTGGAACGACAGGGCTACGAGCAGTACTTC; CDR3: CASSLERQGYEQYF
D: TRBD1; V: TRBV7-9; J: TRBJ1-1; size: .; DNA: TGTGCCAGCAGACAGGACAGGATCACTGAAGCTTTCTTT; CDR3: CASRQDRITEAFF
D: .; V: TRBV5-1; J: TRBJ2-5; size: .; DNA: TGCGCCAGCAGCCCAACAGGGCCCGGGGAGACCCAGTACTTC; CDR3: CASSPTGPGETQYF
D: .; V: TRBV6-6; J: TRBJ1-6; size: .; DNA: TGTGCCAGCAGTTTGGCTTCTGGGGGGTTTAATTCACCCCTCCACTTT; CDR3: CASSLASGGFNSPLHF
D: .; V: TRBV2; J: TRBJ2-1; size: .; DNA: TGTGCCAGCAGGGTTGGCGGCTACAATGAGCAGTTCTTC; CDR3: CASRVGGYNEQFF
D: .; V: TRBV15; J: TRBJ1-4; size: .; DNA: TGTGCCACCAGCAGAGATCGGGGAGTGAATGAAAAACTGTTTTTT; CDR3: CATSRDRGVNEKLFF
D: .; V: TRBV19; J: TRBJ1-3; size: .; DNA: TGTGCCAGTAGCCGACGTAGGGAGTCATCTGGAAACACCATATATTTT; CDR3: CASSRRRESSGNTIYF
D: TRBD1; V: TRBV2; J: TRBJ1-1; size: .; DNA: TGTGCCAGAGGACAGGGGGCAAGGGGCACTGAAGCTTTCTTT; CDR3: CARGQGARGTEAFF
D: TRBD1; V: TRBV4-2; J: TRBJ1-2; size: .; DNA: TGTGCCAGCAGCCAAGTCGGCGAGACAGGGGACGGCTACACCTTC; CDR3: CASSQVGETGDGYTF
D: TRBD1; V: TRBV7-3; J: TRBJ1-1; size: few; DNA: TGTGCCAGCAAGGAGGGGGCCGCCAACACTGAAGCTTTCTTT; CDR3: CASKEGAANTEAFF
D: TRBD2; V: TRBV6-4; J: TRBJ2-1; size: .; DNA: TGTGCCAGGCCCCACCCATGGGCGGGGGGACACAATGAGCAGTTCTTC; CDR3: CARPHPWAGGHNEQFF
D: .; V: TRBV7-3; J: TRBJ1-3; size: once; DNA: TGTGCCAGCAGCGATCCTCAGGGGTCCTCTGGAAACACCATATATTTT; CDR3: CASSDPQGSSGNTIYF
D: TRBD1; V: TRBV4-3; J: TRBJ2-5; size: .; DNA: TGCGCCAGCAGCCTAAACAGGGGGACGGAGACCCAGTACTTC; CDR3: CASSLNRGTETQYF
D: .; V: TRBV10-3; J: TRBJ1-1; size: .; DNA: TGTGCCATCAGTGCCGGGACACAAGGGGTGAACACTGAAGCTTTCTTT; CDR3: CAISAGTQGVNTEAFF
D: .; V: TRBV18; J: TRBJ1-3; size: few; DNA: TGTGCCAGCTCACCTTTTTCGGACACCAACTCTGGAAACACCATATATTTT; CDR3: CASSPFSDTNSGNTIYF
D: TRBD1; V: TRBV6-6; J: TRBJ1-6; size: .; DNA: TGTGCCAGCAGCAGACAGGGGGGATCCTATAATTCACCCCTCCACTTT; CDR3: CASSRQGGSYNSPLHF
D: .; V: TRBV30; J: TRBJ1-2; size: few; DNA: TGTGCCTGGAGTCAGGGGACCTCCTATGGCTACACCTTC; CDR3: CAWSQGTSYGYTF
D: .; V: TRBV28; J: TRBJ2-3; size: .; DNA: TGTGCCAGCATTGATACTAGCACAGATACGCAGTATTTT; CDR3: CASIDTSTDTQYF
D: .; V: TRBV7-2; J: TRBJ1-2; size: few; DNA: TGTGCCAGCAGCTTAGCGGGCAGAACTAACTATGGCTACACCTTC; CDR3: CASSLAGRTNYGYTF
D: TRBD1; V: TRBV15; J: TRBJ2-1; size: .; DNA: TGTGCCACCAGCAGAGATCAGGGGGCTTACAATGAGCAGTTCTTC; CDR3: CATSRDQGAYNEQFF
D: .; V: TRBV29-1; J: TRBJ1-4; size: .; DNA: TGCAGCGTTAAACACGCAACTAATGAAAAACTGTTTTTT; CDR3: CSVKHATNEKLFF
D: .; V: TRBV19; J: TRBJ1-5; size: .; DNA: TGTGCCAGTAAAGGTCGGGGGGCAGTTGTGGAGCCCCAGCATTTT; CDR3: CASKGRGAVVEPQHF
D: TRBD1; V: TRBV29-1; J: TRBJ2-7; size: .; DNA: TGCAGCGTTGTTTACAGGGGGCTTTCCTACGAGCAGTACTTC; CDR3: CSVVYRGLSYEQYF
D: TRBD1; V: TRBV30; J: TRBJ1-3; size: .; DNA: TGTGCCTGGAGTGTACGACAGGGCTCTGGAAACACCATATATTTT; CDR3: CAWSVRQGSGNTIYF
D: .; V: TRBV7-9; J: TRBJ1-2; size: .; DNA: TGTGCCAGCAGCCTTGGGGCCAGGGGTTCTACCCAGGGCTACACCTTC; CDR3: CASSLGARGSTQGYTF